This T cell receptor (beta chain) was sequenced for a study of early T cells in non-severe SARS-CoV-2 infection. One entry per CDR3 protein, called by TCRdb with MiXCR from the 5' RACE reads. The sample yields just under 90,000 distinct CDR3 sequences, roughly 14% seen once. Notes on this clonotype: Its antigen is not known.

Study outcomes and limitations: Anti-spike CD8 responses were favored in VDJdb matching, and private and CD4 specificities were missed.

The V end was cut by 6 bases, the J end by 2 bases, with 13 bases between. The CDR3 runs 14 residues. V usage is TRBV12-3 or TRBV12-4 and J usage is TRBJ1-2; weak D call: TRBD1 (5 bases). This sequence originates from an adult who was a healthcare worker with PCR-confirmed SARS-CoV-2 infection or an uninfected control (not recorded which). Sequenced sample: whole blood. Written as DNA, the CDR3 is TGTGCCAGCAGAAGGGACGGGCGGAACTATGGCTACACCTTC. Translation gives CASRRDGRNYGYTF.